The next 4 T cell receptor beta chains were all read from a single sample in a study of shared clonotypes between healthy human individuals (dated by TCRdb to the early 2020s). CD8 naive samples were CD45RO-negative cells positively selected for CCR7, giving a CD45RA+CCR7+ population that excluded TemRA cells. Libraries were built with the immunoSEQ multiplex PCR assay. Drawn from immuneACCESS, this table holds only the in-frame rearrangements with V and J called that TCRdb kept. Clones are partly lost; checked studies trace under half to an unresolved V gene and leave the rest unexplained. Within this sample are roughly 810,000 clones, with around 96% of them counted one time only. About 0.25% of the sample belongs to the ten largest clones. The sample was naive CD8+ T cells sorted from blood. Explained via the paper, the cell subset or site label denotes: CD45RA+CCR7+. These receptors were collected from a man aged 25 to 40 in good health.

The chain employs TRBV9 and TRBJ1-4; D gene uncertain. Per the germline V gene, CDR1 is SGDLS and CDR2 is YYNGEE. CDR3 length equals 15 residues. Trimming took 4 bases from V and 7 from J, leaving 17 bases between them. The CDR3: CASSSQAGEGEKLFF. The CDR3 coding sequence is TGTGCCAGCAGCTCTCAAGCCGGTGAGGGTGAAAAACTGTTTTTT.

This clone was counted once. V and J are TRBV5-6 and TRBJ1-1, with 11 positions matching TRBD1. The CDR3 is made up of 14 amino acids. Trimming took 2 bases from V and 4 from J; bases not matched to a gene: 1. Germline CDR1 SGHDT, CDR2 YYEEEE. CDR3 in DNA: TGTGCCAGCAGCTTCGGGACAGGGGGCACTGAAGCTTTCTTT. It encodes CASSFGTGGTEAFF.

This clone was observed a few times. V usage is TRBV5-1 and J usage is TRBJ1-1; D unclear. The CDR3 is 14 amino acids. CDR1 and CDR2 from the germline V gene are SGHRS and YFSETQ. V lost 5 bases and J lost 4, with 15 bases in between. The CDR3 reads CASRGLGGGTEAFF. The CDR3 coding sequence is TGCGCCAGCAGGGGATTGGGCGGTGGCACTGAAGCTTTCTTT.

J is TRBJ2-1 and V is TRBV28; 11 nucleotides line up with TRBD2. CDR1 is MDHEN, CDR2 SYDVKM, per germline. J lost 7 bases, V lost 3 bases, and 8 bases had no gene match. This CDR3 contains 16 residues. Here the CDR3 reads CASSLTLAGVLNEQFF. The CDR3 bases are TGTGCCAGCAGTTTGACACTAGCGGGAGTTCTTAATGAGCAGTTCTTC.